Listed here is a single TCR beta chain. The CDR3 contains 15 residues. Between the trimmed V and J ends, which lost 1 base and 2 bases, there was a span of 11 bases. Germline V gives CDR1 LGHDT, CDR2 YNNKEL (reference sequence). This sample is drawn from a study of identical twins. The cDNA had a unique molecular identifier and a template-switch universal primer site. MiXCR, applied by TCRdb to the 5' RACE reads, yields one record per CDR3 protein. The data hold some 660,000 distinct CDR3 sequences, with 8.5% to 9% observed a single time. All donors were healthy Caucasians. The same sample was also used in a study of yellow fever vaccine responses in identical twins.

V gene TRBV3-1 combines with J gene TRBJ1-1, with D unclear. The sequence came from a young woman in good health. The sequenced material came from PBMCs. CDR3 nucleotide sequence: TGTGCCAGCAGCCAAGGACGGACGGGCAACACTGAAGCTTTCTTT. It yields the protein CASSQGRTGNTEAFF.